The sequence of this T cell receptor (beta chain) was determined in a study of control samples from healthy donors and cancer patients. CDR3 length equals 15 residues. With V trimmed by 5 bases and J by 2 bases, 6 bases remained unmatched. Germline V lookup: CDR1 SGHAT, CDR2 FQNNGV. TCRdb keeps only in-frame clones here, not all; method: immunoSEQ multiplex PCR. Here the sample table reports some 180,000 clones. The sequenced material came from blood. J is TRBJ1-3 and V is TRBV11-2; 7 bases map to TRBD1. The receptor's source is a woman in her thirties in good health. In DNA form, the CDR3 reads TGTGCCAGCAGCCCGGCAGGGGGAACTGGAAACACCATATATTTT. The encoded protein is CASSPAGGTGNTIYF.